The clone carrying this TCR beta chain was counted between two and nine times. Its cognate antigen is unknown. This sample is drawn from a study of post-analysis software for immune sequencing data. The CDR3 is made up of 14 amino acids. Per the germline V gene, CDR1 is ENHRY and CDR2 is SYGVKD. Trimming removed 4 bases from V and 8 bases from J; junction bases left unmatched: 4. Broader study findings: Samples from a shared batch, those prepared together, strongly co-clustered by F measure. Patients carried roughly 5 TRBV segments more frequently than controls did, and TRBV5-6, TRBV5-1 and TRBV20-1 were among them. Compared against controls, patients with multiple sclerosis displayed significantly lower normalized Chao1 diversity.

Researchers reported that TCR beta cDNA libraries carried unique molecular identifiers. T cells numbering roughly 0.9 to 11 million gave rise to around 500,000 cDNA molecules. In TCRdb, the PCR reads were re-called with MiXCR into one record per CDR3 protein. This repertoire shows some 450,000 distinct CDR3 sequences, around 40% found once; its top ten account for 9.5% to 13%. The specimen sequenced was blood. The sequence derives from a girl aged 10-17 years with multiple sclerosis. V is TRBV10-3 and J is TRBJ1-4; 10 bases match TRBD1. This CDR3 reads CAISVGTGDEKLFF. As DNA, the CDR3 is TGTGCCATCAGTGTAGGGACAGGGGACGAAAAACTGTTTTTT.